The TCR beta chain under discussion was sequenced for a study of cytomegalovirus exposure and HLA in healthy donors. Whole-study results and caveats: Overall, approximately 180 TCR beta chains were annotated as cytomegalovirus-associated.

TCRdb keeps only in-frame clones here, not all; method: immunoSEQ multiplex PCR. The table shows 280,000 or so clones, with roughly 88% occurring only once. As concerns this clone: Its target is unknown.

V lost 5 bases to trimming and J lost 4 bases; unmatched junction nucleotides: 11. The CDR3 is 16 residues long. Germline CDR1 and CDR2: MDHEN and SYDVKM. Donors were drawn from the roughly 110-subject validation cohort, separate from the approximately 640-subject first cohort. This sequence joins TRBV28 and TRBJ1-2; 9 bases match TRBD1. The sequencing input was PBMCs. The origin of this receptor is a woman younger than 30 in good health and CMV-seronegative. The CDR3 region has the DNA TGTGCCAGCAGTCCGATAAACAGGGGGCCGGTCTATGGCTACACCTTC. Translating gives CASSPINRGPVYGYTF.